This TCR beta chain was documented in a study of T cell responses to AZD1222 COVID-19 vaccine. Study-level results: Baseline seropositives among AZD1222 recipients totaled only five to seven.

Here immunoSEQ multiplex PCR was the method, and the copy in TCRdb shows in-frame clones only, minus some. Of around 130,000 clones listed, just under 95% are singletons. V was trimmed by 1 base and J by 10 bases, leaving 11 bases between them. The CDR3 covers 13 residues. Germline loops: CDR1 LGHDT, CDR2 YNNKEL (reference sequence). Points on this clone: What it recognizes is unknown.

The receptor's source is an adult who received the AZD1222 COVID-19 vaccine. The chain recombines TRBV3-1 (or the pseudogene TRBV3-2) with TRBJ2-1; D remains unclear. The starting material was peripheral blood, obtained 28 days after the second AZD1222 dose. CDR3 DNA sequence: TGTGCCAGCAGCCAAGTTGCTCTTCGGGAGCAGTTCTTC. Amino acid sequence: CASSQVALREQFF.